The clone carrying this T cell receptor (beta chain) was detected ten times or more. Its antigen is not identified. The data stem from a study of early T cells in non-severe SARS-CoV-2 infection. Study-wide context: Bulk RNA from unsorted whole blood was sequenced; chains were unpaired.

Findings and caveats of the study: Missing private and CD4 specificities, VDJdb matching favored anti-spike CD8 responses.

Unique molecular identifier tags were affixed to discrete cDNA molecules. TCRdb redid the calling of the 5' RACE reads with MiXCR, one entry per CDR3 protein. The table lists tens of thousands of distinct CDR3 sequences, more than 9% of them singletons. Sequenced: whole blood. This receptor was obtained from an adult who was a healthcare worker with PCR-confirmed SARS-CoV-2 infection or an uninfected control (not recorded which).

CDR3 residues: CASSAVRNEQFF. The DNA of the CDR3 is TGTGCCAGCAGCGCAGTCCGTAATGAGCAGTTCTTC. The rearrangement uses TRBV7-9 and TRBJ2-1, with D hard to call. V lost 5 bases, J lost 7 bases, and 9 bases lay in between. The CDR3 contains 12 residues. From germline, CDR1 is SEHNR and CDR2 FQNEAQ (reference sequence).